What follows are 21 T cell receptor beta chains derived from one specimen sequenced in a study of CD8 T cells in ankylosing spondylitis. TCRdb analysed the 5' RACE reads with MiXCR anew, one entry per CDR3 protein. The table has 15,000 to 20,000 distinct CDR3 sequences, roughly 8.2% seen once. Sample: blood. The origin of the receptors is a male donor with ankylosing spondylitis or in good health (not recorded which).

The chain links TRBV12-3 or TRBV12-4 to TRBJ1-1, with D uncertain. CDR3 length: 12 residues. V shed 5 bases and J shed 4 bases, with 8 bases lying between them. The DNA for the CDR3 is TGTGCCAGCAGTCTATATCCCACTGAAGCTTTCTTT. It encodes CASSLYPTEAFF.

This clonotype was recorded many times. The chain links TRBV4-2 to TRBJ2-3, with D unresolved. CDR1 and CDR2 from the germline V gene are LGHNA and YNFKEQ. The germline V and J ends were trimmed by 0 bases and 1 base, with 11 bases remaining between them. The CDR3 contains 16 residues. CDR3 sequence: CASSQDQDLGTDTQYF. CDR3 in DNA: TGTGCCAGCAGCCAAGATCAGGACCTGGGCACAGATACGCAGTATTTT.

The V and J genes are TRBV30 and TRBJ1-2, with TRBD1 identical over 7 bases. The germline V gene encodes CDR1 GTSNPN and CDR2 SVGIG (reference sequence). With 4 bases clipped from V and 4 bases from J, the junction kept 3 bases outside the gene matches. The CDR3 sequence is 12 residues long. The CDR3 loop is CAWNPGGYGYTF. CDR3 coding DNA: TGTGCCTGGAACCCAGGGGGCTATGGCTACACCTTC.

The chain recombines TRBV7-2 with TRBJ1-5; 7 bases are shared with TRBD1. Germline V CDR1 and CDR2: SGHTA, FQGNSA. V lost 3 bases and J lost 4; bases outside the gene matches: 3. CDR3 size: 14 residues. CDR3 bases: TGTGCCAGCAGCTTCCGGGACAGTAATCAGCCCCAGCATTTT. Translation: CASSFRDSNQPQHF.

CDR3 DNA: TGTGCCAGCAGCGAAGGACTAGCGGGGTACACAGATACGCAGTATTTT. Protein: CASSEGLAGYTDTQYF. The V gene is TRBV7-3, the J gene TRBJ2-3; 12 bases match TRBD2. There are 16 residues in the CDR3. Germline V gene sequence: CDR1 SGHTA, CDR2 FQGTGA. The V segment lost 5 bases and the J segment 2 bases; nucleotides outside the gene matches: 5.

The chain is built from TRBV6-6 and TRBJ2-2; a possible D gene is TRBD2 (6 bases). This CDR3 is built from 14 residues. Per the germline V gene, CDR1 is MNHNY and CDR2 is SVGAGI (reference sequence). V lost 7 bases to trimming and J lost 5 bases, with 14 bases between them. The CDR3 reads CASTQGGRTGELFF. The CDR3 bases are TGTGCCAGCACCCAGGGAGGACGGACCGGGGAGCTGTTTTTT.

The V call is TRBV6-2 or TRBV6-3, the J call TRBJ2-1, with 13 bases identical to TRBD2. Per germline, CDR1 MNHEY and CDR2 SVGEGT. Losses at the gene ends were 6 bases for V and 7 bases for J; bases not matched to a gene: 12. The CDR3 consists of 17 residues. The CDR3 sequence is CASRRSRTSGSLNEQFF. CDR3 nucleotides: TGTGCCAGCAGACGAAGCCGGACTAGCGGGAGCCTTAATGAGCAGTTCTTC.

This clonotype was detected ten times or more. The CDR3 protein is CSATTEETQYF. CDR3 DNA: TGCAGTGCTACTACTGAAGAGACCCAGTACTTC. V usage is TRBV20-1 and J usage is TRBJ2-5; no definite D call. Germline CDR1 DFQATT, CDR2 SNEGSKA (reference sequence). There are 11 residues in the CDR3. V lost 4 bases, J lost 3 bases, and 6 bases lay in between.

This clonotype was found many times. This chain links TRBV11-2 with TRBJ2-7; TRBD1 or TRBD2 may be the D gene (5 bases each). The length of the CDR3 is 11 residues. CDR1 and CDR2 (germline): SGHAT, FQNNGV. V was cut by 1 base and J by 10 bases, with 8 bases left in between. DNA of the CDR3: TGTGCCAGCAGCTTAGGCAGGGACCAGTACTTC. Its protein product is CASSLGRDQYF.

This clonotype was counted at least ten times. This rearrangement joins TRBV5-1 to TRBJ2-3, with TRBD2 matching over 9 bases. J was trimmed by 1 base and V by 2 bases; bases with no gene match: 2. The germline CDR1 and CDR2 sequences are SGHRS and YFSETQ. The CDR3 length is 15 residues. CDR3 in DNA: TGCGCCAGCAGCTTCCAGCGGGGGGGCACAGATACGCAGTATTTT. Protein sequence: CASSFQRGGTDTQYF.

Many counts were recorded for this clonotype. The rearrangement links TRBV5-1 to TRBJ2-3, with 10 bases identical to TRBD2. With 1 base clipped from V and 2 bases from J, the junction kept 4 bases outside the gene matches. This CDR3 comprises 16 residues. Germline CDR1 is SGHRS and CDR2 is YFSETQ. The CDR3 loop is CASSLSLAGATDTQYF. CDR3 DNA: TGCGCCAGCAGCTTGAGCCTAGCGGGGGCCACAGATACGCAGTATTTT.

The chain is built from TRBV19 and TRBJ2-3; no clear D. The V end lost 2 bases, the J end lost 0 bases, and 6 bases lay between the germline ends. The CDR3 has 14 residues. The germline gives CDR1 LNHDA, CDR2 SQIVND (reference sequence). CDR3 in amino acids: CASSISGSTDTQYF. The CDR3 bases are TGTGCCAGTAGTATATCCGGGAGCACAGATACGCAGTATTTT. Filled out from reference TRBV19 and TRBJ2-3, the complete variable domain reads DGGITQSPKYLFRKEGQNVTLSCEQNLNHDAMYWYRQDPGQGLRLIYYSQIVNDFQKGDIAEGYSVSREKKESFPLTVTSAQKNPTAFYLCASSISGSTDTQYFGPGTRLTVL.

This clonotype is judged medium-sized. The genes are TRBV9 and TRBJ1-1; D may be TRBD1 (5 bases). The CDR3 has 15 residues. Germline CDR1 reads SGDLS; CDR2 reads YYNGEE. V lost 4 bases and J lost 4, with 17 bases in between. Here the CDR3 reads CASSPALGVGTEAFF. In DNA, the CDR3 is TGTGCCAGCAGCCCAGCCTTGGGGGTGGGCACTGAAGCTTTCTTT.

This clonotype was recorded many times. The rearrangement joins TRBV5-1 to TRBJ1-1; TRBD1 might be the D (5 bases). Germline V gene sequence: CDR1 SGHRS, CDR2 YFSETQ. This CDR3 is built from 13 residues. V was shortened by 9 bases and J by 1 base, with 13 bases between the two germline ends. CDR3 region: CATSAGPNTEAFF. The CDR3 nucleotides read TGCGCCACCTCAGCGGGACCGAACACTGAAGCTTTCTTT.

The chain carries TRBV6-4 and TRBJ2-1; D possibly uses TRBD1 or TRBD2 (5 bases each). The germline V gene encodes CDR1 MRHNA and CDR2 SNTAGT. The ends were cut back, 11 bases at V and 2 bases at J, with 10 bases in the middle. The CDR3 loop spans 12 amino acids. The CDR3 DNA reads TGTGCCGGGGGTTGTACCTACAATGAGCAGTTCTTC. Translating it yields CAGGCTYNEQFF.

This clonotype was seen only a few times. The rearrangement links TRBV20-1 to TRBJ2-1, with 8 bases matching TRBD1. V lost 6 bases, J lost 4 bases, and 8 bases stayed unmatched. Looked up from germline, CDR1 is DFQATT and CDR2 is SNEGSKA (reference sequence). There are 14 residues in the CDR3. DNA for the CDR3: TGCAGTGCCACCGGGACAGGAATGTACAATGAGCAGTTCTTC. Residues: CSATGTGMYNEQFF.

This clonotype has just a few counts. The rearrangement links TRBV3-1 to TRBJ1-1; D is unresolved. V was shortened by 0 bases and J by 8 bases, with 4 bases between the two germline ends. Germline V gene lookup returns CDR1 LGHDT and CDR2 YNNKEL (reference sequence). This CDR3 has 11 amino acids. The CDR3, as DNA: TGTGCCAGCAGCCAAGATTTAGAAGCTTTCTTT. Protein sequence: CASSQDLEAFF.

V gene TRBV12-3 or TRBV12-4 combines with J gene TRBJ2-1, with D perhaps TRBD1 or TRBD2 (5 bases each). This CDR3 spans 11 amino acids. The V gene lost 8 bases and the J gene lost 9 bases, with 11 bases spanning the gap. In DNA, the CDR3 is TGTGCCAGCGGGGGTCCCCTTGAGCAGTTCTTC. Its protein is CASGGPLEQFF.

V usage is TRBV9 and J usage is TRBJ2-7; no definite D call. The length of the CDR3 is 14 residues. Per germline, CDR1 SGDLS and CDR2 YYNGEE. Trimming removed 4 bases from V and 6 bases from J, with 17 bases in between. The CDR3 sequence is CASSFFESSGEQYF. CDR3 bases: TGTGCCAGCAGCTTTTTTGAGAGTTCGGGCGAGCAGTACTTC.

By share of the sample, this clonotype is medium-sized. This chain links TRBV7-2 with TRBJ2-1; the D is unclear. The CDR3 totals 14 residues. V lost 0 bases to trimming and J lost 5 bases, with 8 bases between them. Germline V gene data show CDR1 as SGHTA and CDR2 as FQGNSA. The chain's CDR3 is CASSLAGNNNEQFF. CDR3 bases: TGTGCCAGCAGCTTAGCGGGCAATAACAATGAGCAGTTCTTC.

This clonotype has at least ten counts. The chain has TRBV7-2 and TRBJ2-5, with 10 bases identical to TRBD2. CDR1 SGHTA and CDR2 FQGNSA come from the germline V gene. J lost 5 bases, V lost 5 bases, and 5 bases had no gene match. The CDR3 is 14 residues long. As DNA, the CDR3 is TGTGCCAGCAGCCTCAGCGGGGGGGCTGAGACCCAGTACTTC. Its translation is CASSLSGGAETQYF.